The 10 T cell receptor beta chains in this list originate from one sample, sequenced in a study of human T cells and chemical hapten exposure. Described time point: patch test 1, 2 weeks after DPC sensitization. The treatment denotes: therapeutic diphenylcyclopropenone sensitization with weekly scalp DPC. TCRdb recomputed calls from the RACE reads with MiXCR, one row per CDR3 protein. This sample has about 120,000 distinct CDR3 sequences, with about 13% found just once. Sequences were derived from whole blood, sampled in connection with sensitization to the hapten diphenylcyclopropenone (DPC). The receptors were sampled from a man aged 18-30 years with alopecia areata. Some clones in this sample may be carry-over from other donors' samples.

The V and J genes are TRBV29-1 and TRBJ1-5; possibly TRBD1 for D (5 bases). Trimming shortened V by 4 bases and J by 5 bases, and 18 bases separated the two germline ends. The CDR3 has 15 amino acids. In germline, CDR1 is SQVTM, CDR2 ANQGSEA. In DNA, the CDR3 is TGCAGCGTTGGCTCGGGGCTTTTTGGCGATCAGCCCCAGCATTTT. Its translation is CSVGSGLFGDQPQHF.

This clonotype showed up many times. The chain links TRBV9 to TRBJ1-3; D is possibly TRBD1 (5 bases). CDR1 and CDR2 from the germline V gene are SGDLS and YYNGEE. V was shortened by 0 bases and J by 0 bases, with 10 bases between the two germline ends. There are 16 residues in the CDR3. The CDR3 loop reads CASSVALTDSGNTIYF. Here the CDR3 DNA reads TGTGCCAGCAGCGTAGCGCTGACAGACTCTGGAAACACCATATATTTT.

The table lists this clonotype with a few counts. The rearrangement uses TRBV5-4 and TRBJ2-3, with 8 nucleotides matching TRBD2. The trim removed 1 base at V and 5 bases at J, leaving 9 bases unmatched. Germline assignment: CDR1 SGHNT and CDR2 YYREEE (reference sequence). The CDR3 consists of 16 residues. CDR3 bases: TGTGCCAGCAGCTTGCTGACGGGGGGGCCTGGAGATACGCAGTATTTT. This gives the protein CASSLLTGGPGDTQYF.

In this sample, this clonotype turned up many times. The J gene is TRBJ2-7, the V gene TRBV7-2, with 7 bases lining up with TRBD1. Germline V gene sequence: CDR1 SGHTA, CDR2 FQGNSA. There are 15 residues in the CDR3. Trimming took 2 bases from V and 1 from J; bases not matched to a gene: 5. CDR3 sequence reads: CASSLPQGVSYEQYF. CDR3 bases: TGTGCCAGCAGCTTACCCCAGGGGGTTTCCTACGAGCAGTACTTC.

CDR3 nucleotides: TGTGCCAGCACCCCCTATTTGAACACTGAAGCTTTCTTT. It yields the protein CASTPYLNTEAFF. This sequence joins TRBV7-3 and TRBJ1-1; no clear D. The V end was cut by 7 bases, the J end by 0 bases, with 9 bases between. CDR1 is SGHTA, CDR2 FQGTGA, per germline. The CDR3 runs 13 residues. Together with reference TRBV7-3 and TRBJ1-1, the CDR3 gives the full variable domain: GAGVSQTPSNKVTEKGKYVELRCDPISGHTALYWYRQSLGQGPEFLIYFQGTGAADDSGLPNDRFFAVRPEGSVSTLKIQRTERGDSAVYLCASTPYLNTEAFFGQGTRLTVV.

A few counts support this clonotype. This chain links TRBV20-1 with TRBJ1-2; perhaps TRBD1 as D (5 bases). V lost 3 bases to trimming and J lost 2 bases, with 13 bases between them. This CDR3 comprises 14 residues. From germline, CDR1 is DFQATT and CDR2 SNEGSKA (reference sequence). The CDR3: CSARPPGENYGYTF. The CDR3, as DNA: TGCAGTGCTAGGCCCCCGGGGGAGAACTATGGCTACACCTTC.

The V gene is TRBV6-5, the J gene TRBJ1-2, with TRBD1 matching 7 bases. V lost 2 bases to trimming and J lost 2 bases; unmatched junction nucleotides: 2. The CDR3 sequence is 14 residues long. Germline V lookup: CDR1 MNHEY, CDR2 SVGAGI. This CDR3 is CASSYSRGNYGYTF. The CDR3 DNA is TGTGCCAGCAGTTACAGCAGGGGGAACTATGGCTACACCTTC.

At least ten counts were recorded for this clonotype. This chain uses TRBV4-1 with TRBJ2-2, with a possible D match to TRBD2 (6 bases). CDR3 size: 16 residues. Trimming removed 0 bases at V and 5 bases at J, with 13 bases between. Germline V gives CDR1 MGHRA, CDR2 YSYEKL. In DNA, the CDR3 is TGCGCCAGCAGCCAAGAAGCGGGCGCGCTGACCGGGGAGCTGTTTTTT. Encoded protein: CASSQEAGALTGELFF.

This clonotype was detected ten times or more. The chain recombines TRBV21-1 with TRBJ2-3; the D call in the table, TRBD1, was not verified against the DNA. TRBV21-1 is flagged as a pseudogene. The CDR3 sequence is 16 residues long. This CDR3 reads CASSKSRGEEPDTQYF. The CDR3 region has the DNA TGTGCCAGCAGCAAATCCAGGGGAGAAGAGCCAGATACGCAGTATTTT.

The chain recombines TRBV19 with TRBJ1-6; 9 bases match TRBD1. Germline assignment: CDR1 LNHDA and CDR2 SQIVND (reference sequence). The CDR3 is 17 amino acids. Trimming at V came to 4 bases and at J to 3 bases, leaving 7 bases not matched to a gene. CDR3 sequence reads: CASSRTGALFYNSPLHF. In DNA, the CDR3 is TGTGCCAGTAGTAGGACAGGGGCACTCTTCTATAATTCACCCCTCCACTTT.